The subject of this entry is one TCR beta chain. Authors' data handling: Without quality scores, immunoSEQ junctional reads could not be filtered like full-length reads. The assay was immunoSEQ multiplex PCR, and TCRdb's table has in-frame clones only and misses some. The V and J calls and clone size are taken from that table; D and trimming were inferred from the DNA. The table has over a million clones, about 80% seen once. This specimen belongs to a study of shared clonotypes between healthy human individuals. V shed 5 bases and J shed 0 bases, with 14 bases lying between them. The germline V gene has CDR1 LGHNA and CDR2 YSLEER. CDR3 size: 15 residues.

The source is a man aged 18 to 29 in good health. Source material: memory CD4+ T cells sorted from blood. The subset was: CD45RA-negative fraction. This chain uses TRBV4-3 with TRBJ2-7; D is ambiguous. The CDR3 region has the DNA TGCGCCAGCAGCTTAGGACGTCTCAGCTCCTACGAGCAGTACTTC. This sequence encodes CASSLGRLSSYEQYF.